Following are 8 T cell receptor beta chains from one sample sequenced in a study of blood T cell repertoires in COVID-19. Sequenced by immunoSEQ multiplex PCR; TCRdb stores in-frame clones only, minus some. The sample includes under 170,000 clones, around 86% of them seen just once. The sequencing sample was made of peripheral blood. Receptors originate from a man in his 70s with acute or convalescent COVID-19.

The chain uses TRBV19 and TRBJ1-5; no clear D. Trimming took 3 bases from V and 5 from J, leaving 5 bases between them. Germline CDR1 and CDR2: LNHDA and SQIVND (reference sequence). CDR3 length: 12 amino acids. The CDR3 DNA reads TGTGCCAGTAGTATGCGGGATCAGCCCCAGCATTTT. It translates to CASSMRDQPQHF. Together with reference TRBV19 and TRBJ1-5, the CDR3 gives the full variable domain: DGGITQSPKYLFRKEGQNVTLSCEQNLNHDAMYWYRQDPGQGLRLIYYSQIVNDFQKGDIAEGYSVSREKKESFPLTVTSAQKNPTAFYLCASSMRDQPQHFGDGTRLSIL.

This sequence joins TRBV27 and TRBJ2-3; TRBD2 matches at 9 bases. Germline lookup yields CDR1 MNHEY and CDR2 SMNVEV (reference sequence). V lost 3 bases and J lost 0; bases outside the gene matches: 7. This CDR3 spans 17 amino acids. As DNA, the CDR3 is TGTGCCAGCAGTTTTGGGACTAGCTTAGCTAGCACAGATACGCAGTATTTT. This gives the protein CASSFGTSLASTDTQYF.

The chain uses TRBV5-1 and TRBJ2-2, with TRBD2 matching over 12 bases. Germline CDR1 and CDR2: SGHRS and YFSETQ. The CDR3 loop spans 17 amino acids. V gave up 2 bases and J gave up 4 bases; unmatched junction bases: 6. The CDR3: CASSFLAGGPATGELFF. CDR3 bases: TGCGCCAGCAGCTTTCTAGCGGGAGGGCCTGCCACCGGGGAGCTGTTTTTT.

The V call is TRBV18, the J call TRBJ1-1; D is perhaps TRBD1 (6 bases). The ends were cut back, 6 bases at V and 6 bases at J, with 20 bases in the middle. The CDR3 sequence is 15 residues long. CDR1 is KGHSH and CDR2 is LQKENI in the germline V gene. The CDR3 DNA reads TGTGCCAGCTCGCCTCCTTTAACAGGGTACCCTGAAGCTTTCTTT. Translation gives CASSPPLTGYPEAFF. Based on the CDR3 plus reference TRBV18 and TRBJ1-1, the full variable domain is NAGVMQNPRHLVRRRGQEARLRCSPMKGHSHVYWYRQLPEEGLKFMVYLQKENIIDESGMPKERFSAEFPKEGPSILRIQQVVRGDSAAYFCASSPPLTGYPEAFFGQGTRLTVV.

The rearrangement joins TRBV4-2 to TRBJ2-2; TRBD2 agrees at 7 bases. V lost 1 base, J lost 5 bases, and 7 bases stayed unmatched. This CDR3 contains 16 residues. The V gene's germline CDR1 is LGHNA and CDR2 YNFKEQ. Written as DNA, the CDR3 is TGTGCCAGCAGCCAAGCTGGCGGGAGTGGTACCGGGGAGCTGTTTTTT. It codes for CASSQAGGSGTGELFF.

The chain links TRBV3-1 (or the pseudogene TRBV3-2) to TRBJ2-3; TRBD2 agrees at 7 bases. Germline CDR1 and CDR2: LGHDT and YNNKEL (reference sequence). The CDR3 is 15 amino acids. The ends lost 1 base at V and 5 bases at J; junction bases unmatched: 6. The CDR3 bases are TGTGCCAGCAGCCAAGCACTGGGAGGGGTAGATACGCAGTATTTT. Protein: CASSQALGGVDTQYF.

The table lists this clone with a count of one. The chain recombines TRBV10-3 with TRBJ2-7; D may be TRBD2 (5 bases). The V gene's germline CDR1 is ENHRY and CDR2 SYGVKD. The CDR3 sequence is 16 residues long. V lost 2 bases, J lost 2 bases, and 16 bases lay in between. The CDR3 DNA is TGTGCCATCAGTGAGCTAGCCTGGCAGGCCACCTACGAGCAGTACTTC. Its translation: CAISELAWQATYEQYF.

The V and J genes are TRBV7-9 and TRBJ2-7; TRBD1 agrees at 7 bases. CDR1 is SEHNR, CDR2 FQNEAQ, per germline (reference sequence). Trimming cost V 10 bases and J 4 bases; bases outside gene matches: 19. The CDR3 is 16 amino acids. CDR3 in amino acids: CANREGGDRAVYEQYF. The CDR3, as DNA: TGTGCCAACCGAGAGGGCGGTGACAGGGCTGTTTACGAGCAGTACTTC.